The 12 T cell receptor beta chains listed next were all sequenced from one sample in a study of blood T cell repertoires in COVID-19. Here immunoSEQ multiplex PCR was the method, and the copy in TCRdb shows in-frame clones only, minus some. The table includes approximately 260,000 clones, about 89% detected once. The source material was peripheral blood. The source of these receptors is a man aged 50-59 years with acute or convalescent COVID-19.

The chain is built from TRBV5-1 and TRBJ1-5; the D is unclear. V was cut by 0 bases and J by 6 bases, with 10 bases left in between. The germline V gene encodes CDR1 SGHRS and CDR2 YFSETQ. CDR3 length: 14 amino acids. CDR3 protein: CASSLGGSSQPQHF. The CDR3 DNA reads TGCGCCAGCAGCTTGGGAGGGTCGAGTCAGCCCCAGCATTTT.

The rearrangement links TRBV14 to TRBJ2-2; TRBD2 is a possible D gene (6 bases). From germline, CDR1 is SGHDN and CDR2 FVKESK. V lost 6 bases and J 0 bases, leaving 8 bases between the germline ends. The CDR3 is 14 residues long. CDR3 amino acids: CASRLATNTGELFF. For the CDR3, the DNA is TGTGCCAGCAGACTAGCTACGAACACCGGGGAGCTGTTTTTT.

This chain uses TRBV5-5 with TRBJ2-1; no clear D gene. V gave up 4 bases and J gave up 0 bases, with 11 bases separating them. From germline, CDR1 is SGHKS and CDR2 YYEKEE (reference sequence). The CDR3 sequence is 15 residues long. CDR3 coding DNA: TGTGCCAGCAGCCCTAACCCAAGCTCCTACAATGAGCAGTTCTTC. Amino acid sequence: CASSPNPSSYNEQFF.

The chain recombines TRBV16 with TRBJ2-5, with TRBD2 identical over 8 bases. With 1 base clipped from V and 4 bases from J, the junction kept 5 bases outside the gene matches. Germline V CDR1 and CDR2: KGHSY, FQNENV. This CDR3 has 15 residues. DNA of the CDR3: TGTGCCAGCAGCCAATTAAGCGGGGGTGGAGAGACCCAGTACTTC. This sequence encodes CASSQLSGGGETQYF.

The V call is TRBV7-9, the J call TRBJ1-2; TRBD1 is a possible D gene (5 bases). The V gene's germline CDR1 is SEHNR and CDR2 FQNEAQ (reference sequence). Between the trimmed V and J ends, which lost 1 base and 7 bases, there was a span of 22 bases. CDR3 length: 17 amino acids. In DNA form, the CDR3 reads TGTGCCAGCAGCTTAGGACAGAGATCACTTTCCGACAGTGGCTACACCTTC. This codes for CASSLGQRSLSDSGYTF.

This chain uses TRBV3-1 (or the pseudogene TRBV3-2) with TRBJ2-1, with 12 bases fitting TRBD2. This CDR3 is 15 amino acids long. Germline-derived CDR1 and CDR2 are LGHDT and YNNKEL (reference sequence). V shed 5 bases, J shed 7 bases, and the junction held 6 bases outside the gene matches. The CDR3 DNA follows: TGTGCCAGCAGCGAACTAGCGGGGGGCCAGAATGAGCAGTTCTTC. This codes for CASSELAGGQNEQFF.

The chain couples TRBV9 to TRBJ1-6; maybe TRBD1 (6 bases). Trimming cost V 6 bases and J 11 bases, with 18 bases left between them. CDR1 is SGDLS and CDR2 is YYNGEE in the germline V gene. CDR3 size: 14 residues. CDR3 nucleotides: TGTGCCAGCACCAGAGAACAACAGGGAACACCCCTCCACTTT. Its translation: CASTREQQGTPLHF.

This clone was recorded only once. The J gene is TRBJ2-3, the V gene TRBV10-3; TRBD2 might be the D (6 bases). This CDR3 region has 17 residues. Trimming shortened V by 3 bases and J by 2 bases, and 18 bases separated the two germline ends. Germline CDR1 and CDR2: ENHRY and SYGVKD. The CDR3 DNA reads TGTGCCATCAGTGATGTACGGGGGAGCGGCGCCACAGATACGCAGTATTTT. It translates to CAISDVRGSGATDTQYF.

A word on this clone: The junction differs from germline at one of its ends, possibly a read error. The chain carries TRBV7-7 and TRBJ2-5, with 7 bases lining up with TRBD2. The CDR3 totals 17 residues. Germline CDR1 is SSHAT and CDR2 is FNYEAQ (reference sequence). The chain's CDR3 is CASSLGGSGASQETQYF. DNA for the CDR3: TGTGCTAGCAGCTTGGGGGGGTCCGGGGCCTCACAAGAGACCCAGTACTTC.

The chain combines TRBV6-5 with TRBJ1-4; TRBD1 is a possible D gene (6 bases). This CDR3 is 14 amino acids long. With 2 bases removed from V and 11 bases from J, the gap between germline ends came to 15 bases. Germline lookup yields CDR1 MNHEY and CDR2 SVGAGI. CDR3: CASSYISGDGKLFF. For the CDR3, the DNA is TGTGCCAGCAGTTACATTTCAGGGGATGGGAAACTGTTTTTT.

In nucleotides, the CDR3 is TGTGCCAGTAGTTTCATTCCCGGGACAGGGAGGACTGAAGCTTTCTTT. Protein: CASSFIPGTGRTEAFF. The chain is built from TRBV19 and TRBJ1-1; the match to TRBD1 covers 9 bases. Trimming at V came to 5 bases and at J to 5 bases, leaving 12 bases not matched to a gene. This CDR3 is 16 amino acids long. Germline V gene data show CDR1 as LNHDA and CDR2 as SQIVND (reference sequence).

The CDR3 loop reads CAWTRGTGSGELFF. Written as DNA, the CDR3 is TGTGCCTGGACCCGAGGGACAGGGAGTGGGGAGCTGTTTTTT. The J gene is TRBJ2-2, the V gene TRBV30, with TRBD1 matching over 9 bases. With V trimmed by 4 bases and J by 8 bases, 8 bases remained unmatched. CDR1 is GTSNPN, CDR2 SVGIG, per germline (reference sequence). CDR3 length equals 14 residues.